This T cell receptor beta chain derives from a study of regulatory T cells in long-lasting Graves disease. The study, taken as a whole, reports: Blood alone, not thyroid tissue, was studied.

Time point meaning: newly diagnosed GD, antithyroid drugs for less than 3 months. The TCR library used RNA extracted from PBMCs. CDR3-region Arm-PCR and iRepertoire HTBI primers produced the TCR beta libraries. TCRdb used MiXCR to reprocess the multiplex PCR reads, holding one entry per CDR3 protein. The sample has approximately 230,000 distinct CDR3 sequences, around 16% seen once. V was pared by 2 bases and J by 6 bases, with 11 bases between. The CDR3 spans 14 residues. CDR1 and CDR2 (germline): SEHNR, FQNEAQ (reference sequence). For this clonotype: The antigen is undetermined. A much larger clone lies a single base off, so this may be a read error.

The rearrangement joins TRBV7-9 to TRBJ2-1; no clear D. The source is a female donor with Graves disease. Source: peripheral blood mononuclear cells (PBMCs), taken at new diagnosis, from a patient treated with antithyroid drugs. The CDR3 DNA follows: TGTGCCAGCAGCTTATTTAGTTCGGCCAATGAGCAGTTCTTC. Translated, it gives CASSLFSSANEQFF.